These 2 T cell receptor beta chains share one sample of origin, sequenced in a study of T cells in Graves' hyperthyroidism and ophthalmopathy. TCR beta CDR3 region amplification was performed from RNA transcripts. A first-round RT-PCR of the TCR CDR3 used the HTBI primer set. From the multiplex PCR reads, TCRdb called clonotypes with MiXCR, one entry per CDR3 protein. The sample has approximately 200,000 distinct CDR3 sequences; around 19% are singletons. Sequencing was done on a sample of blood. Receptor source: a man between 40 and 49 years old with Graves' hyperthyroidism.

This clonotype was picked up many times. The chain carries TRBV2 and TRBJ1-6, with D maybe TRBD1 (6 bases). There are 15 residues in the CDR3. Germline V gives CDR1 SNHLY, CDR2 FYNNEI. The V gene lost 5 bases and the J gene lost 12 bases, with 20 bases spanning the gap. The CDR3 DNA sequence: TGTGCCAGCAGTCCGGCCGGTGAGGGGGGCAAACCCCTCCACTTT. It translates to CASSPAGEGGKPLHF.

V gene TRBV7-3 combines with J gene TRBJ2-3; TRBD2 matches at 14 bases. This CDR3 has 24 residues. The germline V gene has CDR1 SGHTA and CDR2 FQGTGA. The trim removed 5 bases at V and 2 bases at J, leaving 27 bases unmatched. DNA of the CDR3: TGTGCCAGCAGCCGACTAGCGGGGGGGCAAGATACGCAGTGTAGCTACGGGGCCACAGATACGCAGTATTTT. Protein sequence: CASSRLAGGQDTQCSYGATDTQYF.